Below, 10 T cell receptor beta chains from the same sample are listed, as sequenced in a study of molecular identifiers for immune sequencing clone quantification. TCRdb passed the PCR reads through MiXCR, listing each CDR3 protein once. The sample shows about 320,000 distinct CDR3 sequences, about a fifth of them seen only once. Sequencing input: naive CD8+ T cells from blood, with Jurkat cell RNA spiked in. As for subset: FACS-sorted CD8+CD4-CCR7+CD45RA+ naive T cells. Receptor source: a human donor in good health. Some libraries in this study had Jurkat cell RNA spiked in.

CDR3 protein: CASSQESYGGFYEQYF. CDR3 in DNA: TGCGCCAGCAGCCAAGAGTCATATGGGGGGTTCTACGAGCAGTACTTC. This sequence joins TRBV4-1 and TRBJ2-7; D possibly corresponds to TRBD2 (6 bases). The V gene lost 0 bases and the J gene lost 3 bases, with 15 bases spanning the gap. The CDR3 has 16 residues. Germline assignment: CDR1 MGHRA and CDR2 YSYEKL.

J is TRBJ2-3 and V is TRBV30; possible D gene TRBD1, 6 bases. This CDR3 region has 14 residues. The V end lost 5 bases, the J end lost 4 bases, and 16 bases lay between the germline ends. The V gene's germline CDR1 is GTSNPN and CDR2 SVGIG (reference sequence). The CDR3 coding sequence is TGTGCCTGGGATTCAGGGACAAGCGCAGATACGCAGTATTTT. Protein sequence: CAWDSGTSADTQYF.

This clonotype came up many times. The rearrangement uses TRBV6-5 and TRBJ2-6, with 8 bases aligning to TRBD1. In germline, CDR1 is MNHEY, CDR2 SVGAGI. The CDR3 length is 18 residues. J was trimmed by 3 bases and V by 2 bases; bases with no gene match: 9. The CDR3 is CASSYPPTGAGGANVLTF. The CDR3 coding sequence is TGTGCCAGCAGTTACCCACCGACAGGGGCAGGTGGGGCCAACGTCCTGACTTTC.

As concerns this clonotype: A much bigger clone sits one base away, suggesting this may be a read error. This chain joins TRBV13 and TRBJ1-2, with D perhaps matching TRBD1 (5 bases). This CDR3 is 11 amino acids long. The germline CDR1 and CDR2 sequences are PRHDT and FYEKMQ (reference sequence). The CDR3 bases are TGTGCCAGCAGCTACTGCAGGGAAAGCTCCTTC. Protein sequence: CASSYCRESSF. Supplemented by reference TRBV13 and TRBJ1-2, the full variable domain reads AAGVIQSPRHLIKEKRETATLKCYPIPRHDTVYWYQQGPGQDPQFLISFYEKMQSDKGSIPDRFSAQQFSDYHSELNMSSLELGDSALYFCASSYCRESSFGSGTRLTVV.

This clonotype has more than one count but fewer than ten. The chain recombines TRBV20-1 with TRBJ2-3, with TRBD2 matching over 13 bases. Germline V CDR1 and CDR2: DFQATT, SNEGSKA (reference sequence). V trimming: 5 bases; J trimming: 0 bases; junction bases outside the gene matches: 5. This CDR3 has 16 amino acids. The CDR3 DNA reads TGCAGTGCTGGACTAGCGGGGGATCCTAGCACAGATACGCAGTATTTT. This codes for CSAGLAGDPSTDTQYF.

This clonotype has just one count. This may be a read error: a much more frequent sequence differs by one nucleotide. This chain links TRBV2 with TRBJ1-5; 9 bases line up with TRBD1. The CDR3 consists of 15 residues. Germline assignment: CDR1 SNHLY and CDR2 FYNNEI. CDR3 residues: CASREGTGTDQPQHF. The DNA of the CDR3 is TGTGCCAGCAGGGAAGGGACAGGGACAGATCAGCCCCAGCATTTT.

This clonotype was counted ten times or more. The V gene is TRBV13, the J gene TRBJ1-1; no reliable D call. The CDR3 runs 14 residues. Germline V lookup: CDR1 PRHDT, CDR2 FYEKMQ (reference sequence). The ends were cut back, 5 bases at V and 0 bases at J, with 10 bases in the middle. The CDR3 sequence is CASSQDALNTEAFF. DNA for the CDR3: TGTGCCAGCAGCCAGGATGCCTTGAACACTGAAGCTTTCTTT.

As concerns this clonotype: A read error may explain this, as a much larger clone is one base away. The V call is TRBV6-5, the J call TRBJ1-1; D possibly corresponds to TRBD1 (5 bases). CDR1 is MNHEY, CDR2 SVGAGI, per germline. The V end lost 10 bases, the J end lost 6 bases, and 21 bases lay between the germline ends. The CDR3 loop spans 14 amino acids. Written as DNA, the CDR3 is TGTGCCACGAGTCCGGGGACCTTTGGGGCTGAAGCTTTCTTT. Amino acids: CATSPGTFGAEAFF.

At least ten counts were recorded for this clonotype. The chain couples TRBV2 to TRBJ2-7; either TRBD1 or TRBD2 may supply D (6 bases each). CDR3 length: 13 residues. The germline gives CDR1 SNHLY, CDR2 FYNNEI. The V and J ends lost 3 bases and 5 bases respectively, with 11 bases between them. The CDR3 is CASSESGADEQYF. Written as DNA, the CDR3 is TGTGCCAGCAGTGAGTCGGGGGCCGACGAGCAGTACTTC.

The genes are TRBV27 and TRBJ2-7; D perhaps matches TRBD1 (6 bases). V lost 5 bases to trimming and J lost 3 bases, with 14 bases between them. The germline V gene encodes CDR1 MNHEY and CDR2 SMNVEV (reference sequence). The length of the CDR3 is 14 residues. CDR3 in amino acids: CASSDRQVFYEQYF. The DNA of the CDR3 is TGTGCCAGCAGTGATAGACAGGTTTTCTACGAGCAGTACTTC.